This TCR beta chain was recorded in a study of tumor-infiltrating lymphocytes in localized non-small cell lung cancer. For the study at large: The cohort mixed smokers and never-smokers, several histologies, and some post-neoadjuvant-chemotherapy samples.

The V gene's germline CDR1 is LNHNV and CDR2 YYDKDF (reference sequence). The V gene end was trimmed by 2 bases and the J gene end by 8 bases; junction bases not matched to a gene: 7. The CDR3 spans 16 residues. Using immunoSEQ multiplex PCR, the repertoire was profiled, and TCRdb retains in-frame clones only, with some absent. The sample lists 9,500 or so clones; around 72% were seen once. Input material: lung tumor tissue. V usage is TRBV15 and J usage is TRBJ2-1, with 12 bases that match TRBD2. The receptor was derived from a human donor with non-small cell lung cancer. The CDR3 loop is CATSRPPSGGADEQFF. DNA for the CDR3: TGTGCCACCAGCAGACCTCCTAGCGGGGGGGCCGATGAGCAGTTCTTC.